The 23 T cell receptor beta chains presented below share a single source sample, sequenced in a study of T cell responses to AZD1222 COVID-19 vaccine. Sequencing was performed with immunoSEQ multiplex PCR; in TCRdb, only in-frame clones are kept and a portion is missing. The sample consists of more than 95,000 clones, over 75% of them appearing once. Here the sequenced sample was peripheral blood, taken on day 0 of AZD1222 vaccination. Receptor source: an adult in good health.

In its sample, this clone was seen once. The rearrangement links TRBV15 to TRBJ1-5, with 7 bases lining up with TRBD1. The CDR3 extends over 16 amino acids. Losses at the gene ends were 0 bases for V and 11 bases for J; bases not matched to a gene: 13. CDR1 LNHNV and CDR2 YYDKDF come from the germline V gene (reference sequence). CDR3 loop: CATSRDSTGAGGAQHF. The CDR3 bases are TGTGCCACCAGCAGAGATTCCACAGGGGCCGGCGGAGCCCAGCATTTT.

This clone has just a few counts. The V call is TRBV5-1, the J call TRBJ2-7; TRBD1 aligns across 10 bases. The V and J ends lost 0 bases and 12 bases, in that order; junction bases with no gene match: 12. The CDR3 sequence is 15 residues long. Germline V lookup: CDR1 SGHRS, CDR2 YFSETQ. Written as DNA, the CDR3 is TGCGCCAGCAGCTTGGAAAGCCGGGACAGGGGCCTTTGGTACTTC. This translates into CASSLESRDRGLWYF.

The chain uses TRBV5-4 and TRBJ2-2; D is ambiguous. The V end was cut by 2 bases, the J end by 1 base, with 6 bases between. The length of the CDR3 is 14 residues. Germline CDR1 reads SGHNT; CDR2 reads YYREEE (reference sequence). The CDR3 DNA reads as TGTGCCAGCAGCTTAGCAGGGAACACCGGGGAGCTGTTTTTT. This translates into CASSLAGNTGELFF.

This chain connects TRBV7-9 to TRBJ2-2, with D maybe TRBD2 (5 bases). V was shortened by 5 bases and J by 0 bases, with 19 bases between the two germline ends. Germline CDR1 reads SEHNR; CDR2 reads FQNEAQ (reference sequence). The CDR3 has 18 amino acids. The CDR3 DNA reads TGTGCCAGCAGCCACCCGTCTACCGGGAACACGAACACCGGGGAGCTGTTTTTT. This sequence encodes CASSHPSTGNTNTGELFF. Complete variable domain (other parts from reference TRBV7-9 and TRBJ2-2): DTGVSQNPRHKITKRGQNVTFRCDPISEHNRLYWYRQTLGQGPEFLTYFQNEAQLEKSRLLSDRFSAERPKGSFSTLEIQRTEQGDSAMYLCASSHPSTGNTNTGELFFGEGSRLTVL.

The chain combines TRBV11-2 with TRBJ1-2; a weak D match, TRBD1 (5 bases). The CDR3 loop spans 13 amino acids. Trimming removed 8 bases from V and 4 bases from J, with 14 bases in between. Germline-derived CDR1 and CDR2 are SGHAT and FQNNGV. CDR3: CASRGWGGYGYTF. DNA of the CDR3: TGTGCCAGCCGGGGGTGGGGCGGCTATGGCTACACCTTC.

CDR3 protein: CAIRRVSYGYTF. The CDR3 DNA reads as TGTGCCATCAGGCGGGTCAGCTATGGCTACACCTTC. The V call is TRBV10-3, the J call TRBJ1-2; D remains ambiguous. This CDR3 is built from 12 residues. V lost 6 bases, J lost 4 bases, and 9 bases lay in between. The germline CDR1 and CDR2 sequences are ENHRY and SYGVKD.

This chain joins TRBV2 and TRBJ1-6; TRBD1 might be the D (5 bases). V was pared by 7 bases and J by 9 bases, with 19 bases between. The CDR3 is 15 residues long. CDR1 and CDR2 from the germline V gene are SNHLY and FYNNEI. The CDR3 DNA follows: TGTGCCAGCACCCTACCCCCAGGGTGGGGTTCACCCCTCCACTTT. Translated: CASTLPPGWGSPLHF.

The V call is TRBV7-3, the J call TRBJ2-1, with TRBD2 matching over 9 bases. The CDR3 covers 19 residues. The V segment lost 1 base and the J segment 0 bases; nucleotides outside the gene matches: 10. Germline assignment: CDR1 SGHTA and CDR2 FQGTGA. CDR3 amino acids: CASSLKPSGAHSSYNEQFF. The CDR3 DNA follows: TGTGCCAGCAGCTTAAAGCCTAGCGGGGCCCACAGCTCCTACAATGAGCAGTTCTTC.

The gene calls are TRBV15 and TRBJ1-5, with D possibly being TRBD1 (5 bases). Germline V gene sequence: CDR1 LNHNV, CDR2 YYDKDF (reference sequence). V lost 6 bases and J 0 bases, leaving 12 bases between the germline ends. CDR3 length: 15 amino acids. The CDR3 nucleotides read TGTGCCACCAGAGGGGCAACAGATAGCAATCAGCCCCAGCATTTT. Translating gives CATRGATDSNQPQHF.

The chain employs TRBV5-4 and TRBJ1-3; 8 bases match TRBD1. Germline V gives CDR1 SGHNT, CDR2 YYREEE (reference sequence). This CDR3 has 14 residues. V dropped 4 bases and J dropped 3; count of bases not matched to a gene: 3. The chain's CDR3 is CASSPDRGGNTIYF. The CDR3 DNA reads as TGTGCCAGCAGCCCTGACAGGGGTGGAAACACCATATATTTT.

This clone was seen a handful of times. The chain employs TRBV7-3 and TRBJ1-6; no definite D call. The germline V gene encodes CDR1 SGHTA and CDR2 FQGTGA. This CDR3 is 13 amino acids long. The ends were cut back, 5 bases at V and 7 bases at J, with 9 bases in the middle. Written as DNA, the CDR3 is TGTGCCAGCAGCCAGAGCCCCAATTCACCCCTCCACTTT. It specifies CASSQSPNSPLHF.

The gene calls are TRBV7-2 and TRBJ2-1, with TRBD2 matching over 12 bases. J was trimmed by 7 bases and V by 2 bases; bases with no gene match: 15. The CDR3 loop spans 19 amino acids. In germline, CDR1 is SGHTA, CDR2 FQGNSA. The CDR3 sequence: CASSLLRASGRAVNNEQFF. DNA for the CDR3: TGTGCCAGCAGCTTACTCCGGGCTAGCGGGAGGGCGGTTAATAATGAGCAGTTCTTC.

On this clone: Other DNA variants within this sample encode the same CDR3. This chain joins TRBV4-2 and TRBJ2-7; D gene uncertain. V lost 1 base and J lost 6, with 7 bases in between. Germline CDR1 and CDR2: LGHNA and YNFKEQ. The CDR3 spans 12 residues. The CDR3 sequence is CASSQVTGEQYF. The CDR3 nucleotides are TGTGCCAGCAGCCAAGTGACGGGCGAGCAGTACTTC.

The chain is built from TRBV9 and TRBJ1-4; D remains unclear. Between the trimmed V and J ends, which lost 2 bases and 5 bases, there was a span of 13 bases. This CDR3 comprises 15 residues. CDR1 and CDR2 (germline): SGDLS, YYNGEE. The DNA for the CDR3 is TGTGCCAGCAGCGTGAGAGGTGGGGAGAATGAAAAACTGTTTTTT. Protein product: CASSVRGGENEKLFF.

CDR3 residues: CASSDGDFGYEQYF. The DNA of the CDR3 is TGTGCCAGTAGTGATGGGGACTTTGGCTACGAGCAGTACTTC. The chain has TRBV19 and TRBJ2-7; weak D call: TRBD2 (6 bases). Per the germline V gene, CDR1 is LNHDA and CDR2 is SQIVND (reference sequence). The V and J ends lost 5 bases and 3 bases respectively, with 14 bases between them. There are 14 residues in the CDR3.

This clone occurred a few times. This sequence joins TRBV19 and TRBJ1-5; D possibly corresponds to TRBD1 (6 bases). Germline V lookup: CDR1 LNHDA, CDR2 SQIVND (reference sequence). With 4 bases removed from V and 4 bases from J, the gap between germline ends came to 20 bases. The CDR3 runs 17 residues. CDR3 nucleotide sequence: TGTGCCAGTAGTACGCTAATCTCGACAGGAAGTAATCAGCCCCAGCATTTT. Amino acid sequence: CASSTLISTGSNQPQHF.

The chain carries TRBV28 and TRBJ2-7; possibly TRBD2 for D (6 bases). Trimming shortened V by 4 bases and J by 3 bases, and 28 bases separated the two germline ends. CDR1 and CDR2 from the germline V gene are MDHEN and SYDVKM. The CDR3 consists of 19 residues. The CDR3 protein is CASSSTWGNRDSRNYEQYF. Written as DNA, the CDR3 is TGTGCCAGCAGTTCCACTTGGGGCAACCGGGACTCAAGAAACTACGAGCAGTACTTC.

CDR3 residues: CASSFLLANTEAFF. The CDR3 coding sequence is TGTGCCAGCAGTTTTTTGTTGGCTAACACTGAAGCTTTCTTT. The chain has TRBV28 and TRBJ1-1; D gene unclear. The CDR3 extends over 14 amino acids. The ends were cut back, 3 bases at V and 2 bases at J, with 10 bases in the middle. CDR1 is MDHEN, CDR2 SYDVKM, per germline.

The chain recombines TRBV18 with TRBJ2-2; 12 bases align to TRBD2. Germline V gene sequence: CDR1 KGHSH, CDR2 LQKENI. CDR3 length equals 16 residues. The J segment lost 6 bases and the V segment lost 0 bases, leaving 2 bases of the junction unmatched. CDR3: CASSPPSSGRAGELFF. The CDR3 DNA follows: TGTGCCAGCTCACCACCGTCTAGCGGGAGGGCCGGGGAGCTGTTTTTT. The full variable domain, in which reference TRBV18 and TRBJ2-2 provide the parts outside the CDR3, is NAGVMQNPRHLVRRRGQEARLRCSPMKGHSHVYWYRQLPEEGLKFMVYLQKENIIDESGMPKERFSAEFPKEGPSILRIQQVVRGDSAAYFCASSPPSSGRAGELFFGEGSRLTVL.

This rearrangement joins TRBV10-3 to TRBJ1-6; 9 bases line up with TRBD1. J was trimmed by 10 bases and V by 6 bases; bases with no gene match: 7. This CDR3 is 14 amino acids long. Germline CDR1 and CDR2: ENHRY and SYGVKD. CDR3 in amino acids: CAIRVDRGGSPLHF. The CDR3 region has the DNA TGTGCCATCAGAGTGGACAGGGGTGGGTCACCCCTCCACTTT.

This chain uses TRBV15 with TRBJ1-3, with TRBD1 matching 7 bases. Germline assignment: CDR1 LNHNV and CDR2 YYDKDF (reference sequence). With V trimmed by 1 base and J by 2 bases, 2 bases remained unmatched. The CDR3 loop spans 15 amino acids. CDR3 sequence reads: CATSRGGTAGNTIYF. The CDR3 nucleotides read TGTGCCACCAGCAGAGGGGGGACAGCTGGAAACACCATATATTTT. The full variable domain, with the rest looked up from reference TRBV15 and TRBJ1-3, is DAMVIQNPRYQVTQFGKPVTLSCSQTLNHNVMYWYQQKSSQAPKLLFHYYDKDFNNEADTPDNFQSRRPNTSFCFLDIRSPGLGDTAMYLCATSRGGTAGNTIYFGEGSWLTVV.

The chain links TRBV7-2 to TRBJ1-5; TRBD1 matches 8 bases. After removal of 4 bases from V and 2 bases from J, the junction contained 7 bases not matched to a gene. This CDR3 has 16 amino acids. Germline CDR1 and CDR2: SGHTA and FQGNSA. CDR3 sequence (DNA): TGTGCCAGCAGCTGGGGGGGGGACAGGCGCAATCAGCCCCAGCATTTT. Encoded protein: CASSWGGDRRNQPQHF.

This clone has a single count. The chain recombines TRBV5-6 with TRBJ2-1; D possibly matches TRBD1 or TRBD2 (5 bases each). From germline, CDR1 is SGHDT and CDR2 YYEEEE. This CDR3 has 13 residues. V was pared by 4 bases and J by 8 bases, with 13 bases between. This chain's CDR3 is CASSPTRDHEQFF. As DNA, the CDR3 is TGTGCCAGCAGCCCCACCAGGGACCATGAGCAGTTCTTC. The full variable domain, in which reference TRBV5-6 and TRBJ2-1 provide the parts outside the CDR3, is DAGVTQSPTHLIKTRGQQVTLRCSPKSGHDTVSWYQQALGQGPQFIFQYYEEEERQRGNFPDRFSGHQFPNYSSELNVNALLLGDSALYLCASSPTRDHEQFFGPGTRLTVL.